This TCR beta chain comes out of a study of Ad26.COV2.S vaccination and SARS-CoV-2 variants. Study details: Ad26.COV2.S given intramuscularly, once or twice 56 days apart. Study observations and caveats: People who got the vaccine or the placebo had similar non-spike TCR breadth.

The V gene lost 6 bases and the J gene lost 7 bases, with 19 bases spanning the gap. CDR1 is LGHNT, CDR2 FRNRAP, per germline. There are 15 residues in the CDR3. This clone appeared a single time. Its specificity is not known. Libraries were prepared by immunoSEQ multiplex PCR; TCRdb keeps only in-frame clonotypes and omits some of them. The sample includes about 350,000 clones, approximately 90% of them seen just once. Described treatment: 15 to 20 received Ad26.COV2.S at low or high dose, single or two shots; roughly five received placebo; per-sample allocation not given. Repertoires come from day 63 after the first vaccine or placebo injection. This adult donor, from Boston, was 18-55 years old.

Sequencing was performed on peripheral blood, taken in a trial of Ad26.COV2.S vaccine versus placebo. The chain joins TRBV12-5 to TRBJ1-5; D unresolved. This receptor was taken from a person aged 18-60 years who received the Ad26.COV2.S COVID-19 vaccine or a placebo. CDR3 nucleotide sequence: TGTGCTAGTGGCCCCCCCGGCAGTTGGGGACAGCCCCAGCATTTT. Protein sequence: CASGPPGSWGQPQHF.